The clone carrying this T cell receptor beta chain was picked up a small number of times. Antigen unknown. TCRdb reanalysed the 5' RACE reads using MiXCR and keeps one entry per CDR3 protein. The sample has approximately 350,000 distinct CDR3 sequences, about 20% seen once; the top ten hold under 15%. This entry is derived from a study of CD8 T cells in ankylosing spondylitis. Study findings and constraints: Reactive arthritis synovial fluid and blood previously showed some of these motif variants.

Germline trimming cut 3 bases from V and 10 bases from J; bases unmatched to any gene: 12. CDR3 size: 15 residues. CDR1 is DFQATT, CDR2 SNEGSKA, per germline (reference sequence). Source material: blood, either unsorted or a sorted T cell fraction (not recorded which). The clonotype originates from a male donor with ankylosing spondylitis or in good health (not recorded which). This chain joins TRBV20-1 and TRBJ2-1; 10 bases map to TRBD2. Written as DNA, the CDR3 is TGCAGTGCTAGTAATCCCACTAGCGGGGCGCGGGAGCAGTTCTTC. The encoded protein is CSASNPTSGAREQFF.